Shown below are 25 T cell receptor beta chains from a single sample sequenced in a study of identical twins. TCRdb reprocessed the 5' RACE reads via MiXCR and lists one record per CDR3 protein. Among 1.5 million to 2 million distinct CDR3 sequences listed, less than 35% were seen once. Sequencing was performed on cord blood. The receptors were sampled from a newborn girl in good health.

In regard to this clonotype: Given a much more abundant clone one base away, this may be a read error. The genes are TRBV10-3 and TRBJ2-1; a possible D gene is TRBD1 (5 bases). The V gene's germline CDR1 is ENHRY and CDR2 SYGVKD. The CDR3 extends over 11 amino acids. In DNA, the CDR3 is TGTGCCATCTCCTGGGGCAATGAGCAGGTCTTC. Encoded protein: CAISWGNEQVF.

This clonotype was detected once. At one end the junction does not follow the germline gene, possibly because of a read error. The gene calls are TRBV7-9 and TRBJ1-1, with D tentatively TRBD1 (5 bases). CDR3 length: 16 amino acids. Germline V gene data show CDR1 as SEHNR and CDR2 as FQNEAQ (reference sequence). CDR3 sequence: CTSSRDRYLMNTEAFF. The CDR3 coding sequence is TGTACCAGCAGCCGGGACCGATACTTAATGAACACTGAAGCTTTCTTT.

The chain joins TRBV12-3 or TRBV12-4 to TRBJ1-5; D call uncertain. This CDR3 is 14 amino acids long. V was pared by 1 base and J by 3 bases, with 7 bases between. The CDR3 DNA is TGTGCCAGCAGTTTAGACAGAACCAATCAGCCCCAGCATTTT. This codes for CASSLDRTNQPQHF.

This clonotype was recorded many times. V and J are TRBV12-3 or TRBV12-4 and TRBJ2-1, with TRBD1 identical over 9 bases. The CDR3 extends over 15 amino acids. The trim removed 5 bases at V and 3 bases at J, leaving 5 bases unmatched. CDR3 DNA sequence: TGTGCCAGCAGTCCCGGACAGGGGAACTACAATGAGCAGTTCTTC. It encodes CASSPGQGNYNEQFF.

This clonotype was found once. This may arise from a read error, as a much more abundant clone is one base away. The rearrangement links TRBV7-9 to TRBJ2-4, with 7 positions matching TRBD1. Gene TRBJ2-7 matches the end of the DNA better, so the J call may be wrong. The V gene's germline CDR1 is SEHNR and CDR2 FQNEAQ (reference sequence). The CDR3 totals 15 residues. The CDR3, as DNA: TGTGCCAGCAGCTTACCTAACAGGGGAACCTCCGAGCAGTACTTC. Protein: CASSLPNRGTSEQYF.

The rearrangement joins TRBV6-5 to TRBJ2-4; the D is unclear. The closer fit of TRBJ2-5 to the DNA end suggests the J call may be wrong. There are 14 residues in the CDR3. Germline CDR1 is MNHEY and CDR2 is SVGAGI. The CDR3 DNA follows: TGTGCCAGCGGCCAGGTAGCTGACGTAAAGACCCAGTACTTC. Its translation: CASGQVADVKTQYF.

This chain links TRBV7-6 with TRBJ1-4; D ambiguous. Germline assignment: CDR1 SGHVS and CDR2 FNYEAQ. Trimming left V 1 base short and J 3 bases short, with 9 bases between. This CDR3 spans 15 amino acids. The CDR3 is CASSLGPGANEKLFF. In DNA form, the CDR3 reads TGTGCCAGCAGCTTAGGACCCGGGGCTAATGAAAAACTGTTTTTT.

The gene calls are TRBV28 and TRBJ2-5; D might be TRBD2 (6 bases). V lost 7 bases, J lost 0 bases, and 18 bases lay in between. CDR1 and CDR2 (germline): MDHEN, SYDVKM. The CDR3 spans 16 residues. Written as DNA, the CDR3 is TGTGCCAGCACCGTTGCGGGGCGGGGATACCAAGAGACCCAGTACTTC. Its translation is CASTVAGRGYQETQYF.

Concerning this clonotype itself: The junction shows a germline mismatch at one end, possibly a read error. V gene TRBV4-1 combines with J gene TRBJ2-3, with TRBD2 matching 11 bases. The CDR3 extends over 15 amino acids. Germline V gene sequence: CDR1 MGHRA, CDR2 YSYEKL. In DNA, the CDR3 is TGCGCCGGCAGCCAAGATTCTAGCGGGAGGGATACGCAGTATTTT. This translates into CAGSQDSSGRDTQYF.

To note about this clonotype: This sequence may be a read error, since a much larger clone differs from it by one base. V and J are TRBV5-1 and TRBJ2-1; D may be TRBD1 (6 bases). Germline V gene sequence: CDR1 SGHRS, CDR2 YFSETQ. V dropped 2 bases and J dropped 8 bases, with 17 bases sitting between them. This CDR3 has 15 amino acids. The CDR3 reads CASSLQGVGYDEQFF. The CDR3 region has the DNA TGCGCCAGCAGCTTACAGGGCGTGGGATACGATGAGCAGTTCTTC.

The rearrangement uses TRBV4-1 and TRBJ2-6; 10 bases agree with TRBD2. J was trimmed by 0 bases and V by 2 bases; bases with no gene match: 1. Germline CDR1 reads MGHRA; CDR2 reads YSYEKL. The CDR3 has 17 amino acids. In nucleotides, the CDR3 is TGCGCCAGCAGCCAATGGACTAGCGGCTCTGGGGCCAACGTCCTGACTTTC. Residues: CASSQWTSGSGANVLTF.

The chain employs TRBV2 and TRBJ2-4; no firm D call. Germline V CDR1 and CDR2: SNHLY, FYNNEI. This CDR3 comprises 11 residues. V was trimmed by 5 bases and J by 8 bases, leaving 7 bases between them. CDR3 bases: TGTGCCAGCAGTTCCATAGACATTCAGTACTTC. This gives the protein CASSSIDIQYF.

The genes are TRBV6-6 and TRBJ2-1; TRBD2 matches at 8 bases. Trimming took 5 bases from V and 3 from J; bases not matched to a gene: 12. Germline CDR1 MNHNY, CDR2 SVGAGI (reference sequence). This CDR3 has 17 amino acids. The DNA for the CDR3 is TGTGCCAGCAGTCCGGGACTAGGAATTACCTACTACAATGAGCAGTTCTTC. This sequence encodes CASSPGLGITYYNEQFF.

This clonotype turned up a few times. The genes are TRBV5-1 and TRBJ2-7; TRBD2 agrees at 13 bases. The V and J ends lost 0 bases and 2 bases, in that order; junction bases with no gene match: 5. The CDR3 consists of 17 residues. Germline V gene sequence: CDR1 SGHRS, CDR2 YFSETQ. The CDR3 reads CASSLGTSGSLTYEQYF. The CDR3 coding sequence is TGCGCCAGCAGCTTGGGGACTAGCGGGAGTCTTACCTACGAGCAGTACTTC.

This clonotype appeared a single time. Here the CDR3 reads CASSLLRANRSYNEQFF. The CDR3 nucleotides read TGTGCCAGCAGTTTATTAAGGGCGAACCGCTCCTACAATGAGCAGTTCTTC. The V gene is TRBV28, the J gene TRBJ2-1; the D is unclear. Trimming cost V 1 base and J 0 bases, with 13 bases left between them. The CDR3 spans 17 residues. Germline values: CDR1 MDHEN, CDR2 SYDVKM.

There are a few counts of this clonotype. The rearrangement links TRBV5-6 to TRBJ1-2; D is ambiguous. CDR3 size: 14 residues. Germline V CDR1 and CDR2: SGHDT, YYEEEE. V lost 1 base and J lost 4, with 11 bases in between. This chain's CDR3 is CASSLLLMTYGYTF. The CDR3 DNA is TGTGCCAGCAGCTTGTTACTTATGACCTATGGCTACACCTTC.

This clonotype was seen just once. V usage is TRBV20-1 and J usage is TRBJ2-5; 9 bases agree with TRBD2. TRBJ2-7 explains the end of the DNA better; the J call may be wrong. The germline gives CDR1 DFQATT, CDR2 SNEGSKA (reference sequence). The CDR3 covers 14 residues. CDR3 DNA: TGCAGTGCTAAGTCGGGGCTAGCGGGAACCGAGCAGTACTTC. Translating it yields CSAKSGLAGTEQYF.

This sequence joins TRBV28 and TRBJ2-1; 10 bases align to TRBD2. The V gene end was trimmed by 4 bases and the J gene end by 3 bases; junction bases not matched to a gene: 12. Germline-derived CDR1 and CDR2 are MDHEN and SYDVKM. The CDR3 consists of 18 residues. Here the CDR3 reads CASSYFIKSGRDYNEQFF. The CDR3 nucleotides are TGTGCCAGCAGTTACTTCATAAAAAGCGGGAGGGACTACAATGAGCAGTTCTTC.

The rearrangement uses TRBV6-5 and TRBJ2-1, with D unresolved. This CDR3 is built from 14 residues. V shed 2 bases and J shed 0 bases, with 5 bases lying between them. Germline CDR1 reads MNHEY; CDR2 reads SVGAGI. The CDR3 DNA is TGTGCCAGCAGTTACCAAAGCTCCTACAATGAGCAGTTCTTC. This sequence encodes CASSYQSSYNEQFF.

This clonotype has at least ten counts. The chain couples TRBV3-1 to TRBJ2-1; no clear D. Germline loops: CDR1 LGHDT, CDR2 YNNKEL (reference sequence). This CDR3 region has 16 residues. V was cut by 4 bases and J by 4 bases, with 17 bases left in between. This CDR3 reads CASSPLGTNGYNEQFF. CDR3 coding DNA: TGTGCCAGCAGCCCCCTGGGCACAAATGGTTACAATGAGCAGTTCTTC.

Here the CDR3 reads CASSSQEGGRQYF. In nucleotides, the CDR3 is TGCGCCAGCAGCTCCCAAGAGGGGGGGAGGCAGTATTTT. This chain connects TRBV5-1 to TRBJ2-3, with TRBD2 as a possible D gene (7 bases). Germline CDR1 is SGHRS and CDR2 is YFSETQ. Trimming shortened V by 3 bases and J by 11 bases, and 16 bases separated the two germline ends. The CDR3 runs to 13 residues.

This clonotype was seen a few times. The rearrangement uses TRBV19 and TRBJ2-7; D possibly corresponds to TRBD1 (5 bases). CDR1 is LNHDA, CDR2 SQIVND, per germline (reference sequence). The CDR3 contains 13 residues. Trimming pared 6 bases from V and 2 bases from J, leaving 11 bases between. Here the CDR3 DNA reads TGTGCCAGTAGCGTGACAGCAACCTACGAGCAGTACTTC. It yields the protein CASSVTATYEQYF.

This clonotype was seen more than once but under ten times. A read error may account for a junction end that differs from germline. The chain links TRBV10-3 to TRBJ2-1, with D perhaps TRBD1 (6 bases). Per the germline V gene, CDR1 is ENHRY and CDR2 is SYGVKD. CDR3 size: 14 residues. The CDR3 coding sequence is TGTGCCATCAGTGGGACAGTCGGATACAATGGGCAGTTCTTC. Amino acid sequence: CAISGTVGYNGQFF.

The sample holds a few counts of this clonotype. The chain is built from TRBV29-1 and TRBJ2-1, with 15 nucleotides matching TRBD2. The CDR3 contains 21 residues. The V and J ends lost 4 bases and 4 bases, in that order; junction bases with no gene match: 20. Germline lookup yields CDR1 SQVTM and CDR2 ANQGSEA. In nucleotides, the CDR3 is TGCAGCGTTGGGCTCGTTTTCGGAGACAGGGGACTAGCGGGAGGTTACAATGAGCAGTTCTTC. This sequence encodes CSVGLVFGDRGLAGGYNEQFF.

CDR3 in amino acids: CASSYSSVIDEQYF. The CDR3 bases are TGTGCCAGCAGTTACTCGAGTGTAATCGACGAGCAGTACTTC. This chain links TRBV6-6 with TRBJ2-7; D not resolved. Germline CDR1 and CDR2: MNHNY and SVGAGI (reference sequence). The CDR3 is 14 residues long. Deletions cut 0 bases from V and 5 bases from J, with 11 bases between.